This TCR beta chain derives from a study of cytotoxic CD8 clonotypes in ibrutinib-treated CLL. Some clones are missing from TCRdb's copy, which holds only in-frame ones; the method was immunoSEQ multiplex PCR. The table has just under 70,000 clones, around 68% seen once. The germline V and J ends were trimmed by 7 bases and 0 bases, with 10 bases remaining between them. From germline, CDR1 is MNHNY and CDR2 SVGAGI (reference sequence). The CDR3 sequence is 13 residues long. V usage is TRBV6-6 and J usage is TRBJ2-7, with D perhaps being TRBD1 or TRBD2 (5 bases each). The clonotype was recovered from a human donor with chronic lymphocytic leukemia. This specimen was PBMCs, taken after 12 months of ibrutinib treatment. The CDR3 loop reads CASMRGNSYEQYF. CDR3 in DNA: TGTGCCAGCATGAGGGGAAACTCCTACGAGCAGTACTTC.